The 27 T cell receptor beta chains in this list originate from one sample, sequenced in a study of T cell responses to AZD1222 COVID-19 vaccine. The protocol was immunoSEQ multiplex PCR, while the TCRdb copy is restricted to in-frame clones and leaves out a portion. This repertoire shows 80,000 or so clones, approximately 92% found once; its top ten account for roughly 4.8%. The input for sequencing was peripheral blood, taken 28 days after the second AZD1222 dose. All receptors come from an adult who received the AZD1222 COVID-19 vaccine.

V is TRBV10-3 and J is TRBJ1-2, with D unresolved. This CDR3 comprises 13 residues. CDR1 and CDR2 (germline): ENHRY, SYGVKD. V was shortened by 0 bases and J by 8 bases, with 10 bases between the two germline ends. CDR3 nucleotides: TGTGCCATCAGTGAGTCGCAAAGAGGGGGCTACACCTTC. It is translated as CAISESQRGGYTF.

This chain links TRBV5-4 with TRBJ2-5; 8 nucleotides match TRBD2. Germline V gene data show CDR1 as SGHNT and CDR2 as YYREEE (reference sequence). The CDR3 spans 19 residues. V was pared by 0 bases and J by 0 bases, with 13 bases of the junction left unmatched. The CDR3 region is CASSLDIGQASGHQETQYF. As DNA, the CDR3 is TGTGCCAGCAGCTTGGATATAGGTCAGGCTAGCGGGCACCAAGAGACCCAGTACTTC.

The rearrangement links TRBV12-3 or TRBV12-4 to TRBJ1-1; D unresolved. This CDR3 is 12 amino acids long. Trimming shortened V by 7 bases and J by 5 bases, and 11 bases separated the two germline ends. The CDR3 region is CASNLRRTEAFF. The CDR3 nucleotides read TGTGCCAGCAACTTAAGGAGGACTGAAGCTTTCTTT.

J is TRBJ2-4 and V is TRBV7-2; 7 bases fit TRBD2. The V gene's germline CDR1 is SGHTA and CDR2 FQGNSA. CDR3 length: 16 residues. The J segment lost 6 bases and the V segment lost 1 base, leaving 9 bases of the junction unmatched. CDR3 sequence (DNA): TGTGCCAGCAGCTTAGAGTTGGGCGGGAGAGGAAACATTCAGTACTTC. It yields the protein CASSLELGGRGNIQYF. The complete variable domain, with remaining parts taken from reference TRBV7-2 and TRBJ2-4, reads GAGVSQSPSNKVTEKGKDVELRCDPISGHTALYWYRQSLGQGLEFLIYFQGNSAPDKSGLPSDRFSAERTGGSVSTLTIQRTQQEDSAVYLCASSLELGGRGNIQYFGAGTRLSVL.

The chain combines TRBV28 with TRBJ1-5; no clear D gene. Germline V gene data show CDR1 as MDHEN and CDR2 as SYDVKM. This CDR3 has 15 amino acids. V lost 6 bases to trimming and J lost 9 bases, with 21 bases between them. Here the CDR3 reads CASSSNGGMSGPQHF. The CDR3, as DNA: TGTGCCAGCAGCTCCAACGGAGGGATGAGTGGGCCCCAGCATTTT.

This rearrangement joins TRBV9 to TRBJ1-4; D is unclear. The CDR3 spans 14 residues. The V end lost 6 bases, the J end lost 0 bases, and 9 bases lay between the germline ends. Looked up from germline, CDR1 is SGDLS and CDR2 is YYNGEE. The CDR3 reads CASTRFATNEKLFF. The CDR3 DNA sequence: TGTGCCAGCACCAGGTTTGCAACTAATGAAAAACTGTTTTTT.

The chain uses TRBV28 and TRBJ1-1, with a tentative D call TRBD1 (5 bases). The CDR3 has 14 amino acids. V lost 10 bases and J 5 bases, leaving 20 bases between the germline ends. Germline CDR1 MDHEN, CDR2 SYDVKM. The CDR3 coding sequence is TGTGCCATCCGAACAGGAAGTAGGTTGACTGAAGCTTTCTTT. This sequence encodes CAIRTGSRLTEAFF.

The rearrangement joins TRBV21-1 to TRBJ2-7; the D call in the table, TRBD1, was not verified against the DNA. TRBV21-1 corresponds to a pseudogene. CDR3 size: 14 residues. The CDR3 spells CASSKGLAAYEQYF. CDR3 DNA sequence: TGTGCCAGCAGCAAAGGGTTGGCAGCCTACGAGCAGTACTTC.

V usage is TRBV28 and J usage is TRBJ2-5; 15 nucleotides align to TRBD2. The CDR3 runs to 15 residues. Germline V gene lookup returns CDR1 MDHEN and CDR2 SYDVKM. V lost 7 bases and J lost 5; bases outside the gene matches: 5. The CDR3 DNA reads TGTGCCAGCAAAGGACTAGCGGGAGGGAGGGAGACCCAGTACTTC. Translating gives CASKGLAGGRETQYF.

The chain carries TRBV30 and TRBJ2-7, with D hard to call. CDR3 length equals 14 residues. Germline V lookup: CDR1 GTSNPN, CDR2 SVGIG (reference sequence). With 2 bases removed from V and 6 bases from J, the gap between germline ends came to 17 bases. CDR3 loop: CAWSLLERATEQYF. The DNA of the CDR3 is TGTGCCTGGAGTCTGTTAGAGCGAGCGACCGAGCAGTACTTC.

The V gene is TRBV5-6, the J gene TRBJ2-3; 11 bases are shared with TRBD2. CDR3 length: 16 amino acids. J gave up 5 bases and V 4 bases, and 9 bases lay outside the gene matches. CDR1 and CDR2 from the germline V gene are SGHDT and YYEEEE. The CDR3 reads CASSQRYLAGGDTQYF. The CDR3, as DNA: TGTGCCAGCAGCCAGAGGTACCTAGCGGGAGGAGATACGCAGTATTTT.

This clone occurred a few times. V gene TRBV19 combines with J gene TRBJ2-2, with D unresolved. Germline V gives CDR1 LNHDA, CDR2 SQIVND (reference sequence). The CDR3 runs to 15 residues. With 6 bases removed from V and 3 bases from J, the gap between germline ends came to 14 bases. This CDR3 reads CASRSQGWYTGELFF. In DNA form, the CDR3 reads TGTGCCAGTAGGAGCCAAGGGTGGTACACCGGGGAGCTGTTTTTT.

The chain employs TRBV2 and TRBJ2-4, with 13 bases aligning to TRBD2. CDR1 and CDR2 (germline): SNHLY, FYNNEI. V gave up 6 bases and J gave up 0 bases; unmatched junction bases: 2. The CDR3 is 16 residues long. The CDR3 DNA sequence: TGTGCCAGCAGGGGACTAGCGGGGTTAGCCAAAAACATTCAGTACTTC. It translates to CASRGLAGLAKNIQYF.

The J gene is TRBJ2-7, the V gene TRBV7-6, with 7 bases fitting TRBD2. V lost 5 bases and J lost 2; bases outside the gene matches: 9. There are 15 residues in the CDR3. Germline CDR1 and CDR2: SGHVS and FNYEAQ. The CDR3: CASSQRGSSTYEQYF. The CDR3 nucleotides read TGTGCCAGCAGCCAGCGCGGGAGTTCTACCTACGAGCAGTACTTC.

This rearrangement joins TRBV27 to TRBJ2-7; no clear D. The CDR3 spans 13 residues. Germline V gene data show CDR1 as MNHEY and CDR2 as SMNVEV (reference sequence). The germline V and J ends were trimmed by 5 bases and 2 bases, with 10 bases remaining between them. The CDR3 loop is CASSRSQTYEQYF. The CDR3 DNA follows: TGTGCCAGCAGTCGGTCCCAGACCTACGAGCAGTACTTC.

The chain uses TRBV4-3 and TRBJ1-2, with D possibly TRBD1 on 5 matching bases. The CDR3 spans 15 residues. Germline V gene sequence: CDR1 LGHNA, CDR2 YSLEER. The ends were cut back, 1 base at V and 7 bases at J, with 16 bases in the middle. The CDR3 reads CASSQGATYGGGYTF. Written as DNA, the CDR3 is TGCGCCAGCAGCCAAGGGGCCACGTACGGGGGTGGCTACACCTTC.

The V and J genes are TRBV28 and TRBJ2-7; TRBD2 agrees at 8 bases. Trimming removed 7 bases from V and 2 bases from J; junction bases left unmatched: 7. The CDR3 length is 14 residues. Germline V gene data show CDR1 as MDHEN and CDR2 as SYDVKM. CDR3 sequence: CASTTRGGAYEQYF. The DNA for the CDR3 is TGTGCCAGCACCACCCGGGGGGGAGCCTACGAGCAGTACTTC.

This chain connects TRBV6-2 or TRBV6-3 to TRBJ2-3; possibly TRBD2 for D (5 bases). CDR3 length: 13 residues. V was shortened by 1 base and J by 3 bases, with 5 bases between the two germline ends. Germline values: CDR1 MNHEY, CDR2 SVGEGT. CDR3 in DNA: TGTGCCAGCAGTTACTGGGAGACAGATACGCAGTATTTT. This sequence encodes CASSYWETDTQYF.

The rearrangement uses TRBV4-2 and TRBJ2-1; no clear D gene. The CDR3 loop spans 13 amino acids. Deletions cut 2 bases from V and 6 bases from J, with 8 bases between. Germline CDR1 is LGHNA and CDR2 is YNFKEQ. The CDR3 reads CASSQSRLNEQFF. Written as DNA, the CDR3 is TGTGCCAGCAGCCAATCAAGACTCAATGAGCAGTTCTTC.

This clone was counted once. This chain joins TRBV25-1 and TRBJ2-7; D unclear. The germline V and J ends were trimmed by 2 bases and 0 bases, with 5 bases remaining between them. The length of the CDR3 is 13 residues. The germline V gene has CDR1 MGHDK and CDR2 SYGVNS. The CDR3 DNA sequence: TGTGCCAGCAGTGAAATATTCTCCTACGAGCAGTACTTC. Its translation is CASSEIFSYEQYF.

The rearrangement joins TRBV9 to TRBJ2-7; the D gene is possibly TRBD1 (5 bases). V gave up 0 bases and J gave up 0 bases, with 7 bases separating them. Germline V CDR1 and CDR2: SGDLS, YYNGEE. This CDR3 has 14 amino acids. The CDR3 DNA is TGTGCCAGCAGCGTAGGACAGACCTCCTACGAGCAGTACTTC. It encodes CASSVGQTSYEQYF. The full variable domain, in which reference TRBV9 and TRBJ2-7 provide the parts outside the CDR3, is DSGVTQTPKHLITATGQRVTLRCSPRSGDLSVYWYQQSLDQGLQFLIQYYNGEERAKGNILERFSAQQFPDLHSELNLSSLELGDSALYFCASSVGQTSYEQYFGPGTRLTVT.

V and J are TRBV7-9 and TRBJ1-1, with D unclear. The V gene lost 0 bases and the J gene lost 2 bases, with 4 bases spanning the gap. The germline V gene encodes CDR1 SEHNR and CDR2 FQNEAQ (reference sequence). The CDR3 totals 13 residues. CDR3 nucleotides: TGTGCCAGCAGCTTAGCCGAAAACACTGAAGCTTTCTTT. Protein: CASSLAENTEAFF.

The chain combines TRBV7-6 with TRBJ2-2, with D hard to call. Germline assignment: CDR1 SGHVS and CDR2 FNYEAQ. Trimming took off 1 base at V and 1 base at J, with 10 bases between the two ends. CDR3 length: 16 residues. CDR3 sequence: CASSLDSEWNTGELFF. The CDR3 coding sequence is TGTGCCAGCAGCTTAGACTCAGAGTGGAACACCGGGGAGCTGTTTTTT.

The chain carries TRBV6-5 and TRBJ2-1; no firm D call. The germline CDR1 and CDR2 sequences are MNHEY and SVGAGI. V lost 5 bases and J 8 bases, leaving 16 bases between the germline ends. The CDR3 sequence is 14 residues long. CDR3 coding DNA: TGTGCCAGCAGTCGTGGGGTAGCCAACGATGAGCAGTTCTTC. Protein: CASSRGVANDEQFF.

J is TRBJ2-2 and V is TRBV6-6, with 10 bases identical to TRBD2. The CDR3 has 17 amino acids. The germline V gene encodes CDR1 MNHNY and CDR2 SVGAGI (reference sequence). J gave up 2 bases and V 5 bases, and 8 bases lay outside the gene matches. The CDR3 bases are TGTGCCAGCAGTCTTACTAGCGGGACTCCTAACACCGGGGAGCTGTTTTTT. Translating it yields CASSLTSGTPNTGELFF.

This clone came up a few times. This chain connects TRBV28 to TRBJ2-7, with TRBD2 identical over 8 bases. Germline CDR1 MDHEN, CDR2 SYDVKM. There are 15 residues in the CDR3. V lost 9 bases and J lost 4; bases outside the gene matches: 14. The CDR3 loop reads CASEGGTRTRYEQYF. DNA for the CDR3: TGTGCCAGTGAAGGCGGGACTAGGACAAGGTACGAGCAGTACTTC. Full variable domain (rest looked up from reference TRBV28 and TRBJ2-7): DVKVTQSSRYLVKRTGEKVFLECVQDMDHENMFWYRQDPGLGLRLIYFSYDVKMKEKGDIPEGYSVSREKKERFSLILESASTNQTSMYLCASEGGTRTRYEQYFGPGTRLTVT.

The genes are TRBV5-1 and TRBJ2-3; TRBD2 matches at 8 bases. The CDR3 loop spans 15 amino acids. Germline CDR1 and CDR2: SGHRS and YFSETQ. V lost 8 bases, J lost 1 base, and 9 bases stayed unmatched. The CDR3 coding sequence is TGCGCCAGTTCTCGGGAGGGGGTCCGCACAGATACGCAGTATTTT. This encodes CASSREGVRTDTQYF.